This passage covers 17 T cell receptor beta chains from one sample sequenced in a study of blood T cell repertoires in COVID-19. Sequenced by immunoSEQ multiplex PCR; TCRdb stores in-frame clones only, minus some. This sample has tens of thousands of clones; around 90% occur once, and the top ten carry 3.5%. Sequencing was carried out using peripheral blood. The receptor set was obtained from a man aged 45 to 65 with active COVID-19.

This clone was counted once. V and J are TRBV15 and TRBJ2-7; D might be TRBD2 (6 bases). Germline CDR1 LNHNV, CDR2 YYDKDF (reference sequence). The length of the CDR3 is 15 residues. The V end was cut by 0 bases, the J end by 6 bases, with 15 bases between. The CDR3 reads CATSRDRRGSGEQYF. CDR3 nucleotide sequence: TGTGCCACCAGCAGAGATCGGCGGGGTTCGGGCGAGCAGTACTTC.

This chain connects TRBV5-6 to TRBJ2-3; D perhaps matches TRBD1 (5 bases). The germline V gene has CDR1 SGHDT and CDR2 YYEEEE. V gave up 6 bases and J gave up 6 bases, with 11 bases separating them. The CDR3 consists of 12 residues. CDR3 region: CASKGAKDTQYF. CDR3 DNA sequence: TGTGCCAGCAAAGGGGCCAAGGATACGCAGTATTTT.

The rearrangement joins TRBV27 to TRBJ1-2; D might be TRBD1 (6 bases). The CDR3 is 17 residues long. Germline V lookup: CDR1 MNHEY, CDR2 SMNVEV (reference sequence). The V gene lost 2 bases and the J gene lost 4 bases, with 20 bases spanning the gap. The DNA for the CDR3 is TGTGCCAGCAGTTTACAGAGCCCCGGGGGGGCCTCCTATGGCTACACCTTC. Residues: CASSLQSPGGASYGYTF.

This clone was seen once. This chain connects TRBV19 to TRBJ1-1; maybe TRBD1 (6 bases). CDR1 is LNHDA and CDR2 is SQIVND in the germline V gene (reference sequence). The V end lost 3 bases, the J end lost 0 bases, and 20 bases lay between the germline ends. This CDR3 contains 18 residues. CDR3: CASSMIRTALSVNTEAFF. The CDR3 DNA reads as TGTGCCAGTAGTATGATCCGGACAGCCCTCTCCGTGAACACTGAAGCTTTCTTT.

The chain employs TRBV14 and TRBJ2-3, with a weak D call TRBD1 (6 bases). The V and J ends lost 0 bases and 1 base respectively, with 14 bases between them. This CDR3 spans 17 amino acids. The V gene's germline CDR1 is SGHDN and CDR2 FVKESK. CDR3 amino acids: CASSQDKGEPRTDTQYF. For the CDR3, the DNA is TGTGCCAGCAGCCAAGATAAGGGGGAGCCCCGCACAGATACGCAGTATTTT.

The CDR3 DNA follows: TGTGCCAGTAGTATAAGGGAAAGCGGGGGGGCTCGAAATGAGCAGTTCTTC. It is translated as CASSIRESGGARNEQFF. The chain has TRBV19 and TRBJ2-1; 10 bases align to TRBD2. Germline trimming cut 2 bases from V and 7 bases from J; bases unmatched to any gene: 11. The germline gives CDR1 LNHDA, CDR2 SQIVND (reference sequence). The CDR3 covers 17 residues.

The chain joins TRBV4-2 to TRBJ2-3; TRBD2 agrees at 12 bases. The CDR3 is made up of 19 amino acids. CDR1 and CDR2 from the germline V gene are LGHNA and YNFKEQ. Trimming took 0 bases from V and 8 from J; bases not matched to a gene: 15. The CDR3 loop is CASSQESPLAGGLGGTQYF. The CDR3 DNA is TGTGCCAGCAGCCAAGAGTCCCCGCTAGCGGGGGGGTTGGGCGGTACGCAGTATTTT.

CDR3 amino acids: CASRSGLNSPLHF. CDR3 bases: TGCGCCAGCAGATCGGGTCTAAATTCACCCCTCCACTTT. The V call is TRBV4-1, the J call TRBJ1-6; D gene ambiguous. Germline CDR1 MGHRA, CDR2 YSYEKL. The CDR3 is 13 amino acids. Trimming left V 6 bases short and J 7 bases short, with 10 bases between.

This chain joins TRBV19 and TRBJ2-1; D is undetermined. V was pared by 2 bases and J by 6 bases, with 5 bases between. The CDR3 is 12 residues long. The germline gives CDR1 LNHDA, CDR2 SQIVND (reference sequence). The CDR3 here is CASSIRGNEQFF. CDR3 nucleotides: TGTGCCAGTAGTATACGAGGCAATGAGCAGTTCTTC.

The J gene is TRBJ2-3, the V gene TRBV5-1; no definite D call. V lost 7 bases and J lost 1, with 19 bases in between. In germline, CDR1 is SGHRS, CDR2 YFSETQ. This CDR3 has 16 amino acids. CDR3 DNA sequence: TGCGCCAGCGCCCCTGTGGCCCCGCAACGCACAGATACGCAGTATTTT. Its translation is CASAPVAPQRTDTQYF. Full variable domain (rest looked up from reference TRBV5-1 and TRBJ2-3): KAGVTQTPRYLIKTRGQQVTLSCSPISGHRSVSWYQQTPGQGLQFLFEYFSETQRNKGNFPGRFSGRQFSNSRSEMNVSTLELGDSALYLCASAPVAPQRTDTQYFGPGTRLTVL.

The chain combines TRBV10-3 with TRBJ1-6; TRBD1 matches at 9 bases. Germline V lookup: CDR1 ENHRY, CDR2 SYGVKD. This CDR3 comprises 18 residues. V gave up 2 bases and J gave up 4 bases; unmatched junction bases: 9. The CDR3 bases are TGTGCCATCAGTGAGCCCTCGTCGACAGGGGGATATAATTCACCCCTCCACTTT. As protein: CAISEPSSTGGYNSPLHF.

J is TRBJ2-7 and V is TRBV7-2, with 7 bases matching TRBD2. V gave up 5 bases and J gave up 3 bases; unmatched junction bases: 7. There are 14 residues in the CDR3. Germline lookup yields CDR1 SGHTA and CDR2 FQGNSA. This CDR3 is CASSDPGLIYEQYF. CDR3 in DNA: TGTGCCAGCAGCGACCCGGGACTAATCTACGAGCAGTACTTC.

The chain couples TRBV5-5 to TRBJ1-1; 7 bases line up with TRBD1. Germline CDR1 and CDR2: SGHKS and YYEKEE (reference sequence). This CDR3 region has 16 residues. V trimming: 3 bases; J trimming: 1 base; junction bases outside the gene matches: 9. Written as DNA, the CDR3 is TGTGCCAGCAGCTCCCGACAGGGCTTGGGGAACACTGAAGCTTTCTTT. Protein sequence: CASSSRQGLGNTEAFF.

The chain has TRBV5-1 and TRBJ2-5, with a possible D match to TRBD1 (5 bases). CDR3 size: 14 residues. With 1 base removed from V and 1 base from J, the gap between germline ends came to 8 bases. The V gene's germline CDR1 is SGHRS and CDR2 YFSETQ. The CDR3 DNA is TGCGCCAGCAGCTTGAGGCAGGGCCAAGAGACCCAGTACTTC. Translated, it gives CASSLRQGQETQYF.

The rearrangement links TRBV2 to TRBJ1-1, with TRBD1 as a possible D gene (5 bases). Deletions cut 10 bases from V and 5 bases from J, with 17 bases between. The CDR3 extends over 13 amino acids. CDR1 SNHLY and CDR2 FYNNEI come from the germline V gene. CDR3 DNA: TGTGCCACCTCAGCGGGGGAGGGAACTGAAGCTTTCTTT. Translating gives CATSAGEGTEAFF.

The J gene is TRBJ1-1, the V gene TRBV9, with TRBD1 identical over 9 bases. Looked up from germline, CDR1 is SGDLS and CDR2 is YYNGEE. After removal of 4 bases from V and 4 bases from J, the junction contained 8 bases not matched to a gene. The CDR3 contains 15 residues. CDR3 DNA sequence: TGTGCCAGCAGCCCCTCCGACAGGGGGGTCACTGAAGCTTTCTTT. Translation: CASSPSDRGVTEAFF.

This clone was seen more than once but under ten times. This CDR3 reads CASSNRLAGGADTQYF. The DNA for the CDR3 is TGTGCCAGCAGCAACAGACTAGCGGGGGGGGCAGATACGCAGTATTTT. The V gene is TRBV7-2, the J gene TRBJ2-3; 14 bases are shared with TRBD2. Germline-derived CDR1 and CDR2 are SGHTA and FQGNSA. Trimming at V came to 5 bases and at J to 4 bases, leaving 5 bases not matched to a gene. The CDR3 sequence is 16 residues long.